This T cell receptor beta chain was captured in a study of T cells in Graves' hyperthyroidism and ophthalmopathy. What was amplified from RNA transcripts were TCR beta CDR3 regions. HTBI primers drove first-round RT-PCR of the TCR CDR3. MiXCR was run by TCRdb on the multiplex PCR reads, yielding one entry per CDR3 protein. This sample yields roughly 600,000 distinct CDR3 sequences, of which 14% are seen a single time; around 12% belongs to the top ten. This CDR3 comprises 18 residues. The germline gives CDR1 SGDLS, CDR2 YYNGEE. The V gene end was trimmed by 3 bases and the J gene end by 0 bases; junction bases not matched to a gene: 5. Uncontrolled infection, other autoimmune disease, pregnancy or lactation led to exclusion.

This clonotype originated in a woman between 45 and 60 years old with Graves' ophthalmopathy. The V and J genes are TRBV9 and TRBJ2-6, with 11 bases lining up with TRBD2. Sequencing was carried out using blood. The CDR3 DNA follows: TGTGCCAGCAGCGCAGGACTAGCGGGCTTCTCTGGGGCCAACGTCCTGACTTTC. It codes for CASSAGLAGFSGANVLTF. Drawing the rest from reference TRBV9 and TRBJ2-6, the complete variable domain is DSGVTQTPKHLITATGQRVTLRCSPRSGDLSVYWYQQSLDQGLQFLIQYYNGEERAKGNILERFSAQQFPDLHSELNLSSLELGDSALYFCASSAGLAGFSGANVLTFGAGSRLTVL.